A selection of T cell receptor beta chains follows, all from one sample in a study of T cells in Graves' hyperthyroidism and ophthalmopathy. One entry per CDR3 protein results from TCRdb running MiXCR on the multiplex PCR reads. There are some 740,000 distinct CDR3 sequences in the sample; 14% occur only once, and about a tenth lies in the top ten. Material: blood. The source is a woman aged 18-30 years with Graves' hyperthyroidism. Each CDR3 is given with its conserved first and last residue. D genes are given only for firm matches. Part of the rows lack a size; the others show once, few, many or a class for expanded clones.

j_gene	d_gene	v_gene	abundance	CDR3aa	CDR3nt
TRBJ1-2	NA	TRBV20-1	many	CSARDLRTRGYTF	TGCAGTGCTAGAGATCTAAGGACTCGGGGCTACACCTTC
TRBJ2-7	NA	TRBV27	NA	CASSLSRPDEQYF	TGTGCCAGCAGTTTGTCCAGGCCCGACGAGCAGTACTTC
TRBJ2-3	TRBD2	TRBV15	few	CATSRDLGLAGGDTQYF	TGTGCCACCAGCAGAGATCTAGGACTAGCGGGAGGAGATACGCAGTATTTT
TRBJ2-3	NA	TRBV11-3	many	CASARESGDTQYF	TGTGCCAGCGCACGGGAGTCGGGAGATACGCAGTATTTT
TRBJ2-3	TRBD2	TRBV7-8	NA	CASSLRGPGGTDTQYF	TGTGCCAGCAGCTTACGGGGACCGGGGGGGACAGATACGCAGTATTTT
TRBJ2-1	TRBD2	TRBV27	NA	CASSLSGLAAYNEQFF	TGTGCCAGCAGTTTAAGCGGGCTAGCGGCCTACAATGAGCAGTTCTTC
TRBJ1-6	TRBD1	TRBV3-1	NA	CASSQVHRDRNNSPLHF	TGTGCCAGCAGCCAAGTTCACCGGGACAGGAATAATTCACCCCTCCACTTT
TRBJ2-7	TRBD2	TRBV6-1	many	CASSPGLPREEQYF	TGTGCCAGCAGTCCGGGACTACCCAGGGAAGAGCAGTACTTC
TRBJ2-7	TRBD1	TRBV30	many	CAWNFRDRGPYEQYF	TGTGCCTGGAATTTCCGGGACAGGGGACCCTACGAGCAGTACTTC
TRBJ1-2	TRBD1	TRBV4-2	NA	CASSRGTGYNYGYTF	TGTGCCAGCAGCCGCGGGACAGGTTATAACTATGGCTACACCTTC
TRBJ2-7	NA	TRBV11-2	NA	CAGSPGTGFYEQYF	TGTGCCGGCAGCCCCGGGACTGGCTTTTACGAGCAGTACTTC
TRBJ2-7	TRBD1	TRBV25-1	few	CASSDPMGQGFYEQYF	TGTGCCAGCAGTGACCCTATGGGACAGGGGTTTTACGAGCAGTACTTC
TRBJ1-5	NA	TRBV11-2	many	CASSLDLHQPQHF	TGTGCCAGCAGCTTAGATTTACATCAGCCCCAGCATTTT
TRBJ2-3	NA	TRBV10-1	many	CASGGFSTDTQYF	TGCGCCAGCGGGGGGTTCAGCACAGATACGCAGTATTTT
TRBJ2-2	TRBD1	TRBV3-1	NA	CASSPGTARAGELFF	TGTGCCAGCAGCCCCGGGACAGCCCGGGCCGGGGAGCTGTTTTTT
TRBJ1-5	NA	TRBV7-8	many	CASSSGTRGSDQPQHF	TGTGCCAGCAGCTCCGGTACCAGGGGAAGCGATCAGCCCCAGCATTTT
TRBJ2-3	NA	TRBV18	many	CASSPSGDTDTQYF	TGTGCCAGCTCACCCAGCGGTGACACAGATACGCAGTATTTT
TRBJ2-7	NA	TRBV20-1	many	CSAHKESREQYF	TGCAGTGCCCACAAAGAGAGCAGGGAGCAGTACTTC
TRBJ2-2	NA	TRBV9	few	CASSVDPVRGPGELFF	TGTGCCAGCAGCGTAGATCCTGTTAGGGGTCCCGGGGAGCTGTTTTTT
TRBJ1-5	NA	TRBV6-1	many	CASSVTVGLSGQPQHF	TGTGCCAGCAGTGTAACTGTCGGCCTGAGCGGTCAGCCCCAGCATTTT
TRBJ1-1	NA	TRBV4-2	NA	CASSHSRRGDTEAFF	TGTGCCAGCAGCCACTCCCGACGGGGTGACACTGAAGCTTTCTTT
TRBJ2-5	TRBD2	TRBV27	many	CASSYSGRRTQYF	TGTGCCAGCAGTTATAGCGGGCGACGGACCCAGTACTTC
TRBJ1-3	NA	TRBV13	many	CASSLRGRPGSGNTIYF	TGTGCCAGCAGCTTAAGAGGACGCCCTGGCTCTGGAAACACCATATATTTT
TRBJ1-3	NA	TRBV28	NA	CASSLRPSGNTIYF	TGTGCCAGCAGTTTGCGGCCCTCGGGAAACACCATATATTTT
TRBJ2-7	NA	TRBV7-2	many	CASSLAWTETYEQYF	TGTGCCAGCAGCTTAGCGTGGACAGAGACCTACGAGCAGTACTTC
TRBJ2-2	TRBD2	TRBV5-1	NA	CASSSGTSGMVADGELFF	TGCGCCAGCAGCTCCGGGACTAGCGGGATGGTGGCGGACGGGGAGCTGTTTTTT
TRBJ2-1	NA	TRBV6-1	many	CASSGQMNEQFF	TGTGCCAGCAGCGGACAGATGAATGAGCAGTTCTTC
TRBJ1-4	TRBD1	TRBV11-2	few	CASSSHRGRREKLFF	TGTGCCAGCAGCTCTCACAGGGGGCGCCGTGAAAAACTGTTTTTT